This T cell receptor beta chain was observed in a study of post-analysis software for immune sequencing data (dated by TCRdb to between 2014 and 2017). Background for the entire study: The recorded disease courses included relapsing-remitting, secondary progressive and progressive-relapsing multiple sclerosis, and some patients had no subtype annotation. A subset of samples was prepared in parallel using single-end sample barcoding, then pooled and co-amplified after Illumina adapter ligation. The multiple sclerosis patient repertoires were compared with more than 10 previously published healthy control repertoires from donors aged about 6 to 28 years. The paper as a whole reports these results and caveats: Direct clustering with F measure revealed strong co-clustering of samples prepared in the same batch, which led to a batch-effect correction. The multiple sclerosis patient group was slightly younger than the control group. Multiple sclerosis patients had significantly lower normalized Chao1 diversity than controls, a result that suggests substantial peripheral T-cell clonal expansion. Patients showed significantly higher frequencies than controls for a handful of TRBV segments, among them TRBV5-6, TRBV5-1 and TRBV20-1.

V gives up 0 bases and J gives up 3 bases, and the segment between their germline ends measures 16 bases. The CDR3 goes from the cysteine to the phenylalanine over 17 residues. The read is trimmed to its CDR3 DNA, 51 bases read in frame from base 1. CDR1 and CDR2, per the germline V gene, are LGHNA and YSLEER. This clonotype was counted many times. Which antigen it targets is not known. No quality values exist for individual bases; no much larger clone is one base distant. To demonstrate the VDJtools post-analysis software, TCR beta repertoires were profiled from the peripheral blood of more than 10 young patients with multiple sclerosis. The patients with multiple sclerosis were children and adolescents between roughly 6 and 15 years of age. Libraries were built with PCR. Data came from an Illumina HiSeq 2500. Unique molecular identifiers were incorporated into TCR beta cDNA libraries to reduce PCR and sequencing biases. Per 1 to 10 million input T cells, some 500,000 cDNA molecules were obtained, such that each molecule approximated one T cell. The patient libraries were prepared and sequenced with the same protocol used for the earlier healthy control dataset. Within a given batch, samples were prepared together, multiplexed and sequenced on the same HiSeq lane. In the source study's methods: Raw barcoded reads were processed with MIGEC, discarding single-read molecular identifier groups before consensus assembly and CDR3 extraction. VDJtools was used for post-analysis of the clonotype tables, with diversity normalized by down-sampling every dataset to the smallest sample size. Repertoire overlap clustering matched CDR3 amino acid but not nucleotide sequences to correct batch-related cross-sample contamination. Starting from the raw public reads, TCRdb applied fastp trimming at Q25, assembled clones with MiXCR and retained in-frame beta chains. Identical CDR3 proteins give one entry, which carries the most common genes and DNA. TCRdb's processing, not the study's, gives the V and J calls here. The sample table shows hundreds of thousands of distinct CDR3 sequences, and just under 30% are seen once. In total, the top ten clones hold around 0.56% of the sample.

What was sequenced was blood. Here the chain combines TRBV4-3 and TRBJ2-3; TRBD2 is a weak D gene call, 6 bases matching. The sequence derives from a girl aged 5 to 17 with multiple sclerosis. The DNA is as follows: TGCGCCAGCAGCCAAGACTGGGCGGGATATTTGACAGATACGCAGTATTTT. Translated, it reads CASSQDWAGYLTDTQYF.